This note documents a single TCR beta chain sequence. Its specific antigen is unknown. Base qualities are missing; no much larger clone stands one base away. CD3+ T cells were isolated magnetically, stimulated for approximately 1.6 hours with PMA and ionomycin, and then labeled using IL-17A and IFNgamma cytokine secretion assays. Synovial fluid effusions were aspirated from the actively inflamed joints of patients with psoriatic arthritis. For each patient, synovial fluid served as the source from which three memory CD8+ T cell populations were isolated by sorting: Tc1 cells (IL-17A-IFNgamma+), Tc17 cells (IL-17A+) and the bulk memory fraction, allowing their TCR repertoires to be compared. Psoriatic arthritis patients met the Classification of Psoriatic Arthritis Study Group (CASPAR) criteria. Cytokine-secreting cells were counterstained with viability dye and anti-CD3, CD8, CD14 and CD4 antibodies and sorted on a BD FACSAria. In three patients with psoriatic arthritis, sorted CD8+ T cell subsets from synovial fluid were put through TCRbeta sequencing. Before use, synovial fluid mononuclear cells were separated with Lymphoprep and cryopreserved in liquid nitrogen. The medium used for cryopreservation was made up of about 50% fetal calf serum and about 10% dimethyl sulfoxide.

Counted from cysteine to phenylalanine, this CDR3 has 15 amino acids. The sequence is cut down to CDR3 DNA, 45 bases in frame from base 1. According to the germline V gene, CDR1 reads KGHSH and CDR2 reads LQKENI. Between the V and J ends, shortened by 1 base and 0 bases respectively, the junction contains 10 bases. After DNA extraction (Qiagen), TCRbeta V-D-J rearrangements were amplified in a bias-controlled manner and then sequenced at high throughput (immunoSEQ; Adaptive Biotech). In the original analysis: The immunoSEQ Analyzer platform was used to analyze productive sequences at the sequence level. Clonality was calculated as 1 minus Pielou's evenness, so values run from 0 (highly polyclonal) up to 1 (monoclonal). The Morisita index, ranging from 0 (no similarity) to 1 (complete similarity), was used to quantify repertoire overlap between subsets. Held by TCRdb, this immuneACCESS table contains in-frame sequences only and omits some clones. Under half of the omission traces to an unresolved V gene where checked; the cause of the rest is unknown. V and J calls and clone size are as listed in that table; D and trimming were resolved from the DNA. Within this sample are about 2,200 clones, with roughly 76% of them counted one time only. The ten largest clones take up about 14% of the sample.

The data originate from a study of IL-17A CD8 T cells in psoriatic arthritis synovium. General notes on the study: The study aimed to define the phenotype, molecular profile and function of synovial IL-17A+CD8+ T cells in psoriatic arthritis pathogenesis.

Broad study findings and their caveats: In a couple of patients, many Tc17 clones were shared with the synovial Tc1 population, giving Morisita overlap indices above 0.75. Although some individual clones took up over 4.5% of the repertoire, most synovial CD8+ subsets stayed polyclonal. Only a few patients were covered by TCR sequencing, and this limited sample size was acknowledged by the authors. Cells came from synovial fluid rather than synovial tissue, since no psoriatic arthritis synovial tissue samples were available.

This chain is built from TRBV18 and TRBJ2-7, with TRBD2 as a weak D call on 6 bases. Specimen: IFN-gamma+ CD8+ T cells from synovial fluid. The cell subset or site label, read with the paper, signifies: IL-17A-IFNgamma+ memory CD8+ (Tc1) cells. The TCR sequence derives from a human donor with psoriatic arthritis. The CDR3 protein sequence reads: CASSPRRGTSYEQYF. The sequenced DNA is TGTGCCAGCTCACCACGGCGGGGAACCTCCTACGAGCAGTACTTC.